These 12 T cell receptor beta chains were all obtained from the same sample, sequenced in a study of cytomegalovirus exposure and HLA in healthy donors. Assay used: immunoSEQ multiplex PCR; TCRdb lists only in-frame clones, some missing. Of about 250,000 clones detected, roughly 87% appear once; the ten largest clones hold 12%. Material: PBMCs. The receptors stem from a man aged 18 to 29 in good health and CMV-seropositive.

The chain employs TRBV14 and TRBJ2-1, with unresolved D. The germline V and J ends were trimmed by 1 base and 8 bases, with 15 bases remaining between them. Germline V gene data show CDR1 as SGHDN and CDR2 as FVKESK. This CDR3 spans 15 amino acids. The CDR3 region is CASSQGRGIGDEQFF. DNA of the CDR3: TGTGCCAGCAGCCAAGGTCGCGGTATCGGTGATGAGCAGTTCTTC.

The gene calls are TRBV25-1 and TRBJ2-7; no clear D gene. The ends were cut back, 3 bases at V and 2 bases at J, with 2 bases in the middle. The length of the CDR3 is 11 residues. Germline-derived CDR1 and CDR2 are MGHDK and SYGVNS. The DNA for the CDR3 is TGTGCCAGCAGTGAGACCTACGAGCAGTACTTC. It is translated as CASSETYEQYF.

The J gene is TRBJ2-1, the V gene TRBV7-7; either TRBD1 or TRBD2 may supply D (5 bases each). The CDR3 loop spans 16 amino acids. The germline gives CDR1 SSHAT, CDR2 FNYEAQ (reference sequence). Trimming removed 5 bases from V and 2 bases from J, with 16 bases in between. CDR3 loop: CASSPEGTYAYNEQFF. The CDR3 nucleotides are TGTGCCAGCAGCCCAGAAGGGACGTATGCCTACAATGAGCAGTTCTTC.

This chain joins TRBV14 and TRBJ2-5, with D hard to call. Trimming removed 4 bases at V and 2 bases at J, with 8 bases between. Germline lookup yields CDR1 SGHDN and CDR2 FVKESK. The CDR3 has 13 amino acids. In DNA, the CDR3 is TGTGCCAGCAGCCTCCTGGGACAAGAGACCCAGTACTTC. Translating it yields CASSLLGQETQYF.

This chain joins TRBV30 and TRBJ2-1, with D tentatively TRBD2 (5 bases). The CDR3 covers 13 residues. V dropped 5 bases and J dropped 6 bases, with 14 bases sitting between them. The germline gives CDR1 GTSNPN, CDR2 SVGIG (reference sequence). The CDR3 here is CAWESGLFNEQFF. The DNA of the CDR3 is TGTGCCTGGGAAAGCGGTCTGTTCAATGAGCAGTTCTTC.

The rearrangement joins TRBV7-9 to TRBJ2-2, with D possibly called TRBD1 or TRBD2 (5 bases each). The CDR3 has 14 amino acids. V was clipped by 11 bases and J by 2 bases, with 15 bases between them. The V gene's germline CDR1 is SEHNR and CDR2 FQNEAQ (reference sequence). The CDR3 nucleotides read TGTGCCGGGACGACCAAGGGAAACACCGGGGAGCTGTTTTTT. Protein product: CAGTTKGNTGELFF.

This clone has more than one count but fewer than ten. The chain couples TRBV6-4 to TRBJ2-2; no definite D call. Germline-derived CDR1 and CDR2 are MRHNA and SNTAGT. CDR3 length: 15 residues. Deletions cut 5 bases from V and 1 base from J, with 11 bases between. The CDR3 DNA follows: TGTGCCAGCAGTCCCGACCTTTTGAACACCGGGGAGCTGTTTTTT. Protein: CASSPDLLNTGELFF.

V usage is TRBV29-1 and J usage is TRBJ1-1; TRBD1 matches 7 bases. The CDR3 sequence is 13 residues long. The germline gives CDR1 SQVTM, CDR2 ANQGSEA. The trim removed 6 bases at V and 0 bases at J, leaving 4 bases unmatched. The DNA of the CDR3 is TGCAGCGTAGGGACAGACATGAACACTGAAGCTTTCTTT. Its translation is CSVGTDMNTEAFF.

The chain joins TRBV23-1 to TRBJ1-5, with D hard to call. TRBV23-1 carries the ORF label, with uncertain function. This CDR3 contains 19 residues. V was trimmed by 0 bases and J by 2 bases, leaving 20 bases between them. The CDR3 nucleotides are TGCGCCAGCAGTCAATCGTATAGACCAAACGAGACGGGCAATCAGCCCCAGCATTTT. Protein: CASSQSYRPNETGNQPQHF.

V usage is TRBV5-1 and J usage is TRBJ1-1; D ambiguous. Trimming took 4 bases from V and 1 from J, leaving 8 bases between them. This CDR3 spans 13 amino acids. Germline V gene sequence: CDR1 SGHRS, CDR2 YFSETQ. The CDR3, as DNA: TGCGCCAGCAGCGCCTACAGGAACACTGAAGCTTTCTTT. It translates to CASSAYRNTEAFF.

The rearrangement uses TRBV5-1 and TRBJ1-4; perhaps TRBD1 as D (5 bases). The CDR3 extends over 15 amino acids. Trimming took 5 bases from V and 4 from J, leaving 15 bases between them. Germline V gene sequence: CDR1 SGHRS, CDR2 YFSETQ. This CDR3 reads CASSSGGGHNEKLFF. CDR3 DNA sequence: TGCGCCAGCAGTTCGGGGGGAGGCCATAATGAAAAACTGTTTTTT. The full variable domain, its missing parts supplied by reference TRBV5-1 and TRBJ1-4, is KAGVTQTPRYLIKTRGQQVTLSCSPISGHRSVSWYQQTPGQGLQFLFEYFSETQRNKGNFPGRFSGRQFSNSRSEMNVSTLELGDSALYLCASSSGGGHNEKLFFGSGTQLSVL.

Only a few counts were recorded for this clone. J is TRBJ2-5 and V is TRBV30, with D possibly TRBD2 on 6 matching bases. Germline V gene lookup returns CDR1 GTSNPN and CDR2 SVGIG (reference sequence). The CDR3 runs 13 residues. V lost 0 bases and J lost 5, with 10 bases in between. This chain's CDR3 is CAWSVEGWETQYF. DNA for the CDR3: TGTGCCTGGAGTGTGGAGGGCTGGGAGACCCAGTACTTC.